These 24 T cell receptor beta chains originate from one sample sequenced in a study of shared T cell receptors in the human thymus. Method: immunoSEQ multiplex PCR; TCRdb's copy keeps in-frame clones and lacks some. The sample has about 710,000 clones, roughly 86% seen once. The data were also submitted as part of a second study, on human thymus T cells.

What was sequenced was thymocytes. The receptors shown here come from a boy in the first two years of life with a congenital heart defect.

The chain recombines TRBV18 with TRBJ2-4, with D possibly being TRBD1 (6 bases). This CDR3 is 17 amino acids long. Germline V lookup: CDR1 KGHSH, CDR2 LQKENI. Between the trimmed V and J ends, which lost 4 bases and 6 bases, there was a span of 22 bases. The CDR3 region has the DNA TGTGCCAGCTCACTACACCATTTGGGGAGACAGGCAAACATTCAGTACTTC. This codes for CASSLHHLGRQANIQYF.

V usage is TRBV28 and J usage is TRBJ1-6, with 9 bases that match TRBD1. V was pared by 2 bases and J by 7 bases, with 3 bases of the junction left unmatched. The germline CDR1 and CDR2 sequences are MDHEN and SYDVKM. CDR3 size: 15 residues. The CDR3 DNA is TGTGCCAGCAGTTTAGTGGGACAGGGAAATTCACCCCTCCACTTT. Translating it yields CASSLVGQGNSPLHF.

The chain carries TRBV28 and TRBJ2-1, with 10 bases identical to TRBD2. The germline CDR1 and CDR2 sequences are MDHEN and SYDVKM. The junction had 5 bases not matched to a gene; V was cut back by 4 bases and J by 5 bases. This CDR3 comprises 15 residues. Here the CDR3 reads CASSSKRGGHNEQFF. As DNA, the CDR3 is TGTGCCAGCAGTTCAAAGCGGGGGGGGCACAATGAGCAGTTCTTC.

This chain connects TRBV6-1 to TRBJ1-1; D ambiguous. Per the germline V gene, CDR1 is MNHNS and CDR2 is SASEGT. This CDR3 is built from 15 residues. V lost 8 bases to trimming and J lost 2 bases, with 18 bases between them. The CDR3: CASPQSPGSNTEAFF. CDR3 nucleotide sequence: TGTGCCAGCCCGCAGAGCCCCGGTAGCAACACTGAAGCTTTCTTT.

The chain employs TRBV5-1 and TRBJ1-1, with 10 bases fitting TRBD1. With V trimmed by 4 bases and J by 3 bases, 9 bases remained unmatched. The CDR3 is made up of 16 amino acids. Germline CDR1 and CDR2: SGHRS and YFSETQ. The CDR3 here is CASSTGTGENYTEAFF. The CDR3 DNA follows: TGCGCCAGCAGCACCGGGACAGGGGAAAATTACACTGAAGCTTTCTTT.

V usage is TRBV10-3 and J usage is TRBJ2-3, with D uncertain. V lost 3 bases, J lost 0 bases, and 7 bases lay in between. The CDR3 sequence is 14 residues long. Looked up from germline, CDR1 is ENHRY and CDR2 is SYGVKD. This CDR3 is CAISEEPSTDTQYF. The CDR3 coding sequence is TGTGCCATCAGTGAAGAGCCTAGCACAGATACGCAGTATTTT.

Here the CDR3 reads CAWADLRLAGRSSTGELFF. The CDR3 nucleotides read TGTGCCTGGGCCGACCTTCGACTAGCGGGAAGGTCGAGCACCGGGGAGCTGTTTTTT. The chain employs TRBV30 and TRBJ2-2; 11 nucleotides align to TRBD2. Germline V gene sequence: CDR1 GTSNPN, CDR2 SVGIG (reference sequence). After removal of 5 bases from V and 4 bases from J, the junction contained 18 bases not matched to a gene. The CDR3 covers 19 residues.

The V gene is TRBV9, the J gene TRBJ2-3; 8 nucleotides agree with TRBD1. The CDR3 spans 23 residues. Germline lookup yields CDR1 SGDLS and CDR2 YYNGEE. Unmatched junction bases numbered 29, after V lost 0 bases and J lost 5 bases. CDR3 sequence reads: CASSVAGQGQAIVGSSAVDTQYF. The DNA for the CDR3 is TGTGCCAGCAGCGTAGCTGGGCAGGGACAGGCAATTGTAGGCTCTAGCGCCGTAGATACGCAGTATTTT.

This chain joins TRBV4-1 and TRBJ1-2; 7 bases agree with TRBD1. Trimming removed 0 bases from V and 8 bases from J; junction bases left unmatched: 15. CDR3 length equals 17 residues. Germline V gene lookup returns CDR1 MGHRA and CDR2 YSYEKL. The CDR3 protein is CASSQDGVVQGPLGYTF. Written as DNA, the CDR3 is TGCGCCAGCAGCCAAGATGGGGTAGTACAGGGGCCGTTAGGCTACACCTTC.

This chain joins TRBV10-1 and TRBJ2-7; the D gene is possibly TRBD1 (6 bases). The CDR3 consists of 12 residues. The V end lost 6 bases, the J end lost 7 bases, and 13 bases lay between the germline ends. Germline loops: CDR1 WNHNN, CDR2 SYGVQD (reference sequence). CDR3 nucleotide sequence: TGCGCCAGCAGCTTTACAGGGCAGGAGCAGTACTTC. It translates to CASSFTGQEQYF.

The chain recombines TRBV7-2 with TRBJ2-7; D might be TRBD2 (9 bases). Between the trimmed V and J ends, which lost 0 bases and 3 bases, there was a span of 15 bases. The CDR3 consists of 16 residues. CDR1 is SGHTA, CDR2 FQGNSA, per germline. For the CDR3, the DNA is TGTGCCAGCAGCTTAGCTAGCGGGGGACAGGTCTACGAGCAGTACTTC. Protein: CASSLASGGQVYEQYF.

The rearrangement joins TRBV18 to TRBJ1-1; D ambiguous. CDR1 is KGHSH, CDR2 LQKENI, per germline. The V end was cut by 0 bases, the J end by 2 bases, with 10 bases between. The CDR3 extends over 15 amino acids. CDR3 region: CASSPPEADNTEAFF. The DNA for the CDR3 is TGTGCCAGCTCACCACCGGAGGCGGACAACACTGAAGCTTTCTTT.

CDR3 DNA sequence: TGTGCCACCAGCAGAGATGTGGCGGGAGAGGCAAGAGAGCAGTTCTTC. Its protein is CATSRDVAGEAREQFF. The chain employs TRBV15 and TRBJ2-1; TRBD2 aligns across 7 bases. V was pared by 0 bases and J by 10 bases, with 12 bases of the junction left unmatched. The germline V gene encodes CDR1 LNHNV and CDR2 YYDKDF (reference sequence). The CDR3 extends over 16 amino acids. Combining the CDR3 with reference TRBV15 and TRBJ2-1 gives the whole variable domain DAMVIQNPRYQVTQFGKPVTLSCSQTLNHNVMYWYQQKSSQAPKLLFHYYDKDFNNEADTPDNFQSRRPNTSFCFLDIRSPGLGDTAMYLCATSRDVAGEAREQFFGPGTRLTVL.

The gene calls are TRBV29-1 and TRBJ2-5; D is possibly TRBD2 (6 bases). The CDR3 loop spans 14 amino acids. CDR1 is SQVTM and CDR2 is ANQGSEA in the germline V gene. The ends were cut back, 2 bases at V and 4 bases at J, with 14 bases in the middle. The chain's CDR3 is CSVESRRVRETQYF. Written as DNA, the CDR3 is TGCAGCGTTGAATCTCGGAGGGTCCGAGAGACCCAGTACTTC.

For the CDR3, the DNA is TGTGCCAGCAGTTTCACTAGCGGAATTTGCACAGATACGCAGTATTTT. It translates to CASSFTSGICTDTQYF. V gene TRBV28 combines with J gene TRBJ2-3; TRBD2 aligns across 8 bases. The V gene's germline CDR1 is MDHEN and CDR2 SYDVKM. There are 16 residues in the CDR3. Trimming took 3 bases from V and 1 from J; bases not matched to a gene: 6.

The chain joins TRBV12-5 to TRBJ1-5; D is ambiguous. From germline, CDR1 is LGHNT and CDR2 FRNRAP. Trimming removed 3 bases from V and 3 bases from J, with 15 bases in between. The CDR3 consists of 16 residues. The CDR3 sequence: CASGLVGSQSNQPQHF. CDR3 coding DNA: TGTGCTAGTGGTTTAGTGGGGAGTCAGTCCAATCAGCCCCAGCATTTT.

The chain joins TRBV9 to TRBJ2-7; 9 bases align to TRBD1. J was trimmed by 5 bases and V by 4 bases; bases with no gene match: 4. This CDR3 spans 13 amino acids. Germline V gene data show CDR1 as SGDLS and CDR2 as YYNGEE. Here the CDR3 DNA reads TGTGCCAGCAGCCGGACAGGGGCAGACGAGCAGTACTTC. It encodes CASSRTGADEQYF.

In this sample, this clone turned up once. The genes are TRBV27 and TRBJ2-1; TRBD1 aligns across 8 bases. After removal of 5 bases from V and 4 bases from J, the junction contained 10 bases not matched to a gene. The germline gives CDR1 MNHEY, CDR2 SMNVEV (reference sequence). The CDR3 is 16 residues long. CDR3 region: CASSHTDRGYYNEQFF. CDR3 coding DNA: TGTGCCAGCAGTCACACTGACAGGGGATATTACAATGAGCAGTTCTTC.

The CDR3 region has the DNA TGTGCCAGCAGTTCAGGAGGGGAGCAGTACTTC. Translating gives CASSSGGEQYF. The chain joins TRBV28 to TRBJ2-7; perhaps TRBD2 as D (6 bases). Trimming left V 4 bases short and J 7 bases short, with 8 bases between. The germline V gene encodes CDR1 MDHEN and CDR2 SYDVKM. This CDR3 has 11 residues. Filled out from reference TRBV28 and TRBJ2-7, the complete variable domain reads DVKVTQSSRYLVKRTGEKVFLECVQDMDHENMFWYRQDPGLGLRLIYFSYDVKMKEKGDIPEGYSVSREKKERFSLILESASTNQTSMYLCASSSGGEQYFGPGTRLTVT.

The V gene is TRBV19, the J gene TRBJ2-2; tentatively, D is TRBD2 (5 bases). The CDR3 is 14 residues long. CDR1 and CDR2 from the germline V gene are LNHDA and SQIVND (reference sequence). Trimming cost V 10 bases and J 0 bases, with 12 bases left between them. CDR3 region: CATTADSNTGELFF. The CDR3 DNA is TGTGCCACTACGGCGGACTCGAACACCGGGGAGCTGTTTTTT.

The CDR3 sequence is CASSPPPKGHLSEQFF. CDR3 sequence (DNA): TGTGCCAGCAGCCCCCCTCCTAAGGGACATCTCAGTGAGCAGTTCTTC. The V and J genes are TRBV9 and TRBJ2-1; weak D call: TRBD1 (6 bases). From germline, CDR1 is SGDLS and CDR2 YYNGEE. V was trimmed by 4 bases and J by 9 bases, leaving 23 bases between them. The CDR3 is 16 residues long.

This clone was seen just once. The V call is TRBV6-5, the J call TRBJ2-4; TRBD2 matches 7 bases. Germline CDR1 and CDR2: MNHEY and SVGAGI. The CDR3 totals 15 residues. Trimming cost V 5 bases and J 0 bases; bases outside gene matches: 4. The CDR3 DNA reads TGTGCCAGCAGTCCAGCGGGGTTAGCCAAAAACATTCAGTACTTC. Encoded protein: CASSPAGLAKNIQYF.

This chain joins TRBV5-1 and TRBJ1-4; the match to TRBD1 covers 8 bases. V lost 3 bases, J lost 8 bases, and 6 bases stayed unmatched. The CDR3 sequence is 14 residues long. In germline, CDR1 is SGHRS, CDR2 YFSETQ. CDR3 in amino acids: CASSSTGGKEKLFF. The CDR3 coding sequence is TGCGCCAGCAGCTCAACAGGGGGGAAGGAAAAACTGTTTTTT. The full variable domain, in which reference TRBV5-1 and TRBJ1-4 provide the parts outside the CDR3, is KAGVTQTPRYLIKTRGQQVTLSCSPISGHRSVSWYQQTPGQGLQFLFEYFSETQRNKGNFPGRFSGRQFSNSRSEMNVSTLELGDSALYLCASSSTGGKEKLFFGSGTQLSVL.

The count of this clone is one. The V call is TRBV4-1, the J call TRBJ2-3; the match to TRBD2 covers 12 bases. V lost 1 base, J lost 5 bases, and 4 bases stayed unmatched. Germline-derived CDR1 and CDR2 are MGHRA and YSYEKL. This CDR3 region has 16 residues. In DNA form, the CDR3 reads TGCGCCAGCAGCCAAGCACTGGGACTAGCGGGAGATACGCAGTATTTT. Protein sequence: CASSQALGLAGDTQYF.